Judged by frequency, the clone carrying this TCR beta chain is medium-sized. Its cognate antigen is unknown. Naive CD8+ T cells showed CD45RO-CCR7+CD27+CD95-. This entry comes from a study of CXCR3-negative and CXCR3-positive naive CD8 T cells. Broader study findings: Memory CD8+ cells showed much lower diversity, while both naive subsets displayed comparably high diversity. Naive cells with CXCR3 showed TRB CDR3s that were more hydrophobic than those in CXCR3-negative naive cells. Naive cells used TRBV-TRBJ genes in much the same way whether CXCR3-negative or CXCR3-positive; memory cells did not.

The libraries of TRB cDNA were prepared using 5' RACE with UMI labels. TCRdb re-called the 5' RACE reads, yielding one record per CDR3 amino acid sequence without DNA. The sample includes roughly 6,400 distinct CDR3 sequences. Germline CDR1 and CDR2: MNHNY and SVGAGI (reference sequence). The CDR3 covers 14 residues. The chain couples TRBV6-6 to TRBJ1-1. The sequenced sample consisted of naive CXCR3- CD8+ T cells from blood. The subset denotes: CD45RO-CCR7+CD27+CD95- naive CD8+ T cells lacking CXCR3 (TNR3-). The receptor was isolated from a human donor in good health. Some clones in this sample may be carry-over from other donors' samples. CDR3 region: CASSYSRADTEAFF.